This section outlines one TCR beta chain sequence together with its context. The data were taken from a study of blood T cell repertoires in COVID-19. On the study more broadly: There were acute and convalescent COVID-19 samples, and they came from the United States, Italy and Spain.

There are 14 residues in the CDR3. V trimming: 4 bases; J trimming: 2 bases; junction bases outside the gene matches: 5. Per germline, CDR1 SGHVS and CDR2 FQNEAQ. Sequenced by immunoSEQ multiplex PCR; TCRdb stores in-frame clones only, minus some. Of roughly 79,000 clones listed, 80% to 90% were seen once; the top ten hold around 6.7%. This receptor was taken from a woman aged 50 to 60 with acute or convalescent COVID-19. Sequencing used peripheral blood. The chain has TRBV7-8 and TRBJ2-7; TRBD1 matches 7 bases. CDR3 sequence reads: CASSSAGTAYEQYF. CDR3 sequence (DNA): TGTGCCAGCAGCTCCGCCGGGACAGCCTACGAGCAGTACTTC. The entire variable domain, with the rest obtained from reference TRBV7-8 and TRBJ2-7, is as follows: GAGVSQSPRYKVAKRGQDVALRCDPISGHVSLFWYQQALGQGPEFLTYFQNEAQLDKSGLPSDRFFAERPEGSVSTLKIQRTQQEDSAVYLCASSSAGTAYEQYFGPGTRLTVT.